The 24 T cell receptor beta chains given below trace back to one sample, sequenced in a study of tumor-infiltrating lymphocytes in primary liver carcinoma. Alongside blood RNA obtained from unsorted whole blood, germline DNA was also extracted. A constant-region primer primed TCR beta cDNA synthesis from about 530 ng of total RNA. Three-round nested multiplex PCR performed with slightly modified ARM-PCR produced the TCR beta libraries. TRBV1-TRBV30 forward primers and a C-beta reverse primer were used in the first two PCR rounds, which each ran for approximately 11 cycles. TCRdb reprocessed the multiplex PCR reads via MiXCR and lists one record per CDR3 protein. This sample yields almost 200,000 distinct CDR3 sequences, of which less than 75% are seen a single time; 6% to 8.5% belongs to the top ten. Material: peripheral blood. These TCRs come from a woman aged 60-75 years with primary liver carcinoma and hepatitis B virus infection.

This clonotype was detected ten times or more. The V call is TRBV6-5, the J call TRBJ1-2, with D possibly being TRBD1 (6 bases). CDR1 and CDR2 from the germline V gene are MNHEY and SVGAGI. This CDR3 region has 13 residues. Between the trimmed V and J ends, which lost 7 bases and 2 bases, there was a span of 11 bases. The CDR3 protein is CASTKGQNYGYTF. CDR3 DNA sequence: TGTGCCAGCACCAAAGGACAGAACTATGGCTACACCTTC.

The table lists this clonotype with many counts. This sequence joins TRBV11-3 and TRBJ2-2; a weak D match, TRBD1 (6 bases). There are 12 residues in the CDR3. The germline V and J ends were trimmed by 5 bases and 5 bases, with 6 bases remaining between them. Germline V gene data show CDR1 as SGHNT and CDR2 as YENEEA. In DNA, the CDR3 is TGTGCCAGCAGCAGGGGGACCGGGGAGCTGTTTTTT. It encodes CASSRGTGELFF.

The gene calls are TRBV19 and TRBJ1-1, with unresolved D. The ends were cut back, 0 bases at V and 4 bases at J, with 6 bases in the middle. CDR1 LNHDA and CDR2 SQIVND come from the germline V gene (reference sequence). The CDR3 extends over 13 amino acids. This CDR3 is CASSIDGSTEAFF. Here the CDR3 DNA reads TGTGCCAGTAGTATAGATGGGTCCACTGAAGCTTTCTTT.

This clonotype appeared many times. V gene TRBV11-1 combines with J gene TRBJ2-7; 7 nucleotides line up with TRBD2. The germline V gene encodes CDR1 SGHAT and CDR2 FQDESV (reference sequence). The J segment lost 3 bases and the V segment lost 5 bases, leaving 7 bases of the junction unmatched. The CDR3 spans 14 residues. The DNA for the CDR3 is TGTGCCAGCAGCAACCTCGGGACTAACTACGAGCAGTACTTC. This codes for CASSNLGTNYEQYF.

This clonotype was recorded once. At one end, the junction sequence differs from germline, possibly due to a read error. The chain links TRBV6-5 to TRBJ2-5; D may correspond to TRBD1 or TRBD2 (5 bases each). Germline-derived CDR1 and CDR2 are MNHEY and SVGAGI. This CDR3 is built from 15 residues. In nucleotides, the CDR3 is TGTGCTAGCAGTTTCCGGGACGGATCACATGAGACCCAGTACTTC. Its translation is CASSFRDGSHETQYF.

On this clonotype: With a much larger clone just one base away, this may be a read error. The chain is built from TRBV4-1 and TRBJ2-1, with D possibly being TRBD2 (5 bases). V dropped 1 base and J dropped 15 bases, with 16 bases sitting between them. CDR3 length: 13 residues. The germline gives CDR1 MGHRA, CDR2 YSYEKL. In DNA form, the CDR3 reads TGCGCCAGCAGCCAAGTAGAGGCTAGCTTGTGGTTCTTC. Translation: CASSQVEASLWFF.

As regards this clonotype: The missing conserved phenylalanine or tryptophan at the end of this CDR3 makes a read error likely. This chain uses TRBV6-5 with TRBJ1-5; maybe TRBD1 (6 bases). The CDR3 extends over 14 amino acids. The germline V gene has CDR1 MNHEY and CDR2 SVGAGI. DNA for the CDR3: TGTGCCAGCAAGAACAGGGAGGGCAATGAGCCCCAGCATGTT. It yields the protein CASKNREGNEPQHV.

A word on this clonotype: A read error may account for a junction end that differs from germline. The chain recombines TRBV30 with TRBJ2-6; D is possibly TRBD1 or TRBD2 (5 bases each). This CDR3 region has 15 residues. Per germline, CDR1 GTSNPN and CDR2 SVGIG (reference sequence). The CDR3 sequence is CAWALGGTGANVLSF. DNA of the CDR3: TGTGCCTGGGCCCTAGGAGGAACTGGGGCCAACGTCCTGTCTTTC.

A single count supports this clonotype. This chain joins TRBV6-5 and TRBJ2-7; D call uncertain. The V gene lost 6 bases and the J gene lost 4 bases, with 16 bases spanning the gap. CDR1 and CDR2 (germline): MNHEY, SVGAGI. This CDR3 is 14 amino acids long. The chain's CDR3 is CASSQYSVAYEQYF. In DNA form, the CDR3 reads TGTGCCAGCAGCCAGTATAGTGTTGCGTACGAGCAGTACTTC.

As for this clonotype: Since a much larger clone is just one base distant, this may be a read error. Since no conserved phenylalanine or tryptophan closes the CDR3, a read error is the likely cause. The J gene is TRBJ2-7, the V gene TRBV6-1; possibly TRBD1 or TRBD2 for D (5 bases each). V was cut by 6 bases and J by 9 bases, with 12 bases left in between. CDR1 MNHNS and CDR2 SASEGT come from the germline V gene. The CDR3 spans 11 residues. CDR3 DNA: TGTGCCAGCAGCGGGGCGCACGCGCAGTACTAC. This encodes CASSGAHAQYY.

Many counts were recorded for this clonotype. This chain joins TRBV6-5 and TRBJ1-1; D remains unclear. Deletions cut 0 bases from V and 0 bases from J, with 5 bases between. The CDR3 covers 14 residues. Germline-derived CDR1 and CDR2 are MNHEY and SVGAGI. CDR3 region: CASSYSHLNTEAFF. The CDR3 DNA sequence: TGTGCCAGCAGTTACTCGCACCTGAACACTGAAGCTTTCTTT.

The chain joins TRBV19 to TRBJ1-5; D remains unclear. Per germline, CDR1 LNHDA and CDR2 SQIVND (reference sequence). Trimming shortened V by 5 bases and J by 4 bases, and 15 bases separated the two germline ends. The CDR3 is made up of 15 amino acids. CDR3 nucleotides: TGTGCCAGTAGTTTCCGCCAGCTAGGAAATCAGCCCCAGCATTTT. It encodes CASSFRQLGNQPQHF.

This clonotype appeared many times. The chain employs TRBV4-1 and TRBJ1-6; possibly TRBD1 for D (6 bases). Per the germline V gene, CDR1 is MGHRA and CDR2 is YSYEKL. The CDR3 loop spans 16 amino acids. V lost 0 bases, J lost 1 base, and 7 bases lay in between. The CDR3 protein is CASSQEGTSYNSPLHF. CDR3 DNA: TGCGCCAGCAGCCAAGAGGGGACATCCTATAATTCACCCCTCCACTTT.

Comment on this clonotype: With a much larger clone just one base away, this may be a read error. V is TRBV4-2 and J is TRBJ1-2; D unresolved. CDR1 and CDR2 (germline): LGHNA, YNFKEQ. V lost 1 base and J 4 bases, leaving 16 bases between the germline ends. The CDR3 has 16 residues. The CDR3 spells CASSQGEGRLLYGYTF. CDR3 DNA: TGTGCCAGCAGCCAAGGCGAGGGCAGACTGCTCTATGGCTACACCTTC.

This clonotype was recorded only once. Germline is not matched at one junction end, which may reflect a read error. For the CDR3, the DNA is TGTACCAGCAGCCAAGGGCAAATGAACAATGAAGCTTTCTTT. Its translation: CTSSQGQMNNEAFF. The chain recombines TRBV4-2 with TRBJ1-1; D is undetermined. The CDR3 has 14 amino acids. Per the germline V gene, CDR1 is LGHNA and CDR2 is YNFKEQ.

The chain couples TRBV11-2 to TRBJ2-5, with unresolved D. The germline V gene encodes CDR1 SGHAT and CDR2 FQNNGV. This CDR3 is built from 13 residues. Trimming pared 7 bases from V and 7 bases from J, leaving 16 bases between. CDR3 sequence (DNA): TGTGCCAGCAACTCAGAATCCAACGGGACCCAGTACTTC. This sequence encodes CASNSESNGTQYF. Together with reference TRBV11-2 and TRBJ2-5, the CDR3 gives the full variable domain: EAGVAQSPRYKIIEKRQSVAFWCNPISGHATLYWYQQILGQGPKLLIQFQNNGVVDDSQLPKDRFSAERLKGVDSTLKIQPAKLEDSAVYLCASNSESNGTQYFGPGTRLLVL.

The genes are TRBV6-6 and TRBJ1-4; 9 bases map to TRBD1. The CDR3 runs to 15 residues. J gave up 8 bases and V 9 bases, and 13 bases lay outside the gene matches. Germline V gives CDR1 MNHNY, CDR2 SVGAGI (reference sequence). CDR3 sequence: CASSGTGGQREKLFF. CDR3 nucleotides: TGTGCCAGTAGTGGAACAGGGGGCCAAAGGGAAAAACTGTTTTTT.

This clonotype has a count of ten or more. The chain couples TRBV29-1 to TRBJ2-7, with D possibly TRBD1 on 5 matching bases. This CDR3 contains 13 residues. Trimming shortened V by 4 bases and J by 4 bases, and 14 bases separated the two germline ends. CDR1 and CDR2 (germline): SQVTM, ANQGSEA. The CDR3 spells CSVASDNPYEQYF. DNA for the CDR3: TGCAGCGTTGCCTCGGACAATCCTTACGAGCAGTACTTC.

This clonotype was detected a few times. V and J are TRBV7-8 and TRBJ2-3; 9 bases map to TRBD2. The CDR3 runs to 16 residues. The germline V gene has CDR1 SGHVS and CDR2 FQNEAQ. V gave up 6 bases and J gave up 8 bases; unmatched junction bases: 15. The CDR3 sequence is CASSPSSGGVLGTQYF. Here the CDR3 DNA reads TGTGCCAGCAGTCCGAGTAGCGGGGGAGTCCTGGGTACGCAGTATTTT.

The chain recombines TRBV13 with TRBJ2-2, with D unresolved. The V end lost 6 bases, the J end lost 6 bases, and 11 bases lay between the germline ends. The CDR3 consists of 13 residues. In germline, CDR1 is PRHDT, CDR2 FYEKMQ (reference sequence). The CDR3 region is CASSLKESGELFF. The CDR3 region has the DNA TGTGCCAGCAGTCTTAAGGAGTCCGGGGAGCTGTTTTTT.

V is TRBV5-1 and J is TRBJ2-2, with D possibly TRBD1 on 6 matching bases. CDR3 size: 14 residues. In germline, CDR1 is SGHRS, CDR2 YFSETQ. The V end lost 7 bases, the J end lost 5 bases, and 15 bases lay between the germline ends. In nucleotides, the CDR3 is TGCGCCAGCGGTACGGACAGAGGAACCGGGGAGCTGTTTTTT. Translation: CASGTDRGTGELFF.

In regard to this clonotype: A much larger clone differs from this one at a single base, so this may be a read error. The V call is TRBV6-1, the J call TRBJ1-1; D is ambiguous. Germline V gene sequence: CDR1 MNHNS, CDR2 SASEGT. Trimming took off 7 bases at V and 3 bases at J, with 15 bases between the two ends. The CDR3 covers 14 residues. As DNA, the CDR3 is TGTGCCAGCAACTCGGTCGGCGCTTACACTGAAGCTTTCTTT. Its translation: CASNSVGAYTEAFF.

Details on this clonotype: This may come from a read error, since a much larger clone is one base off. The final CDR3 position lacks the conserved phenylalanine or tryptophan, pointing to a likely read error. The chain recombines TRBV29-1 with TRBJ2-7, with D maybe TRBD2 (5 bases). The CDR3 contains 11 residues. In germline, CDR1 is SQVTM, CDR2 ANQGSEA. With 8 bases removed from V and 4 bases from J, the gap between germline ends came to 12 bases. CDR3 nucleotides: TGCAGCATCGGGGAGTGGTACGAGCAGTACCTC. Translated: CSIGEWYEQYL.

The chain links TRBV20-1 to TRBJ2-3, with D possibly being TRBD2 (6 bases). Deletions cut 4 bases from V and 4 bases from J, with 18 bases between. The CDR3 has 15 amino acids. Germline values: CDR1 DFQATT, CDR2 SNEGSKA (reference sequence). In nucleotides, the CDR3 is TGCAGTGCTACCTCAGGCGGAGGGATGCCAGATACGCAGTATTTT. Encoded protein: CSATSGGGMPDTQYF.